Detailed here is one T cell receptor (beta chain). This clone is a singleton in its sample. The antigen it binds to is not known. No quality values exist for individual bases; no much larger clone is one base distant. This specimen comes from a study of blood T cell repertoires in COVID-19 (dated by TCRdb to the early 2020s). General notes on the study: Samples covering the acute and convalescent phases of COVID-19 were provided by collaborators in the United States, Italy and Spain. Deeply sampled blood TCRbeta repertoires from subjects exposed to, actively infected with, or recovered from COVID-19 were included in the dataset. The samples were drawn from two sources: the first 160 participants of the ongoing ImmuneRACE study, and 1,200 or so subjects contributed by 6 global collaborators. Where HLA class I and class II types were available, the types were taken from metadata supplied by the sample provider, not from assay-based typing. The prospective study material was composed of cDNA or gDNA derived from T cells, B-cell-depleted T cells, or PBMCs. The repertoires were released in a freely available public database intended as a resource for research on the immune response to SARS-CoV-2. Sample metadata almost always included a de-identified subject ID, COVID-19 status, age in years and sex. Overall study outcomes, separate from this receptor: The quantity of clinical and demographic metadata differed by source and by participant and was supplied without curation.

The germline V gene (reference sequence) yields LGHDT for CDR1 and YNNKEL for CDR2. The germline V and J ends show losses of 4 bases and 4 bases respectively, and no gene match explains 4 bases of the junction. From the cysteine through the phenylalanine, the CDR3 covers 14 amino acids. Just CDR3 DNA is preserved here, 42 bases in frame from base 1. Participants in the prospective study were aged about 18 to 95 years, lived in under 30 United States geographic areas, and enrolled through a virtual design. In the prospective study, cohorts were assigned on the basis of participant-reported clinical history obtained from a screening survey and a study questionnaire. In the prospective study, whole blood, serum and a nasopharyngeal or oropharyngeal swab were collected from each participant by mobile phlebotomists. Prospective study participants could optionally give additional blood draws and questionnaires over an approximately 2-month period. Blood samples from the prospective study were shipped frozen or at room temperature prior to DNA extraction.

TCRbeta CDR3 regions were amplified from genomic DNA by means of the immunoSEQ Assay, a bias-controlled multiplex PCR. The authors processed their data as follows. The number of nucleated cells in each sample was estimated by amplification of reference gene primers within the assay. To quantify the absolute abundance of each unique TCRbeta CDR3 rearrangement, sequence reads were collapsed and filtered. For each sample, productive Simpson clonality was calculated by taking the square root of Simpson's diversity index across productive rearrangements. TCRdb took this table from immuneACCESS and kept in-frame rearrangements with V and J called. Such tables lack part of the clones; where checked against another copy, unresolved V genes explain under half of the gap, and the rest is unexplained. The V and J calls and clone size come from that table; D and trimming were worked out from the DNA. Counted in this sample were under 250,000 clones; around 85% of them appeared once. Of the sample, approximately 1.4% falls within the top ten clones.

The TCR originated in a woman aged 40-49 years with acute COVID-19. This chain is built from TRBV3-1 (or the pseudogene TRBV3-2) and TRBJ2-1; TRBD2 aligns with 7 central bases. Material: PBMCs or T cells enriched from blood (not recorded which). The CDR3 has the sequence CASSRGLPYNEQFF. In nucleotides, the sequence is TGTGCCAGCAGCCGGGGACTACCTTACAATGAGCAGTTCTTC.